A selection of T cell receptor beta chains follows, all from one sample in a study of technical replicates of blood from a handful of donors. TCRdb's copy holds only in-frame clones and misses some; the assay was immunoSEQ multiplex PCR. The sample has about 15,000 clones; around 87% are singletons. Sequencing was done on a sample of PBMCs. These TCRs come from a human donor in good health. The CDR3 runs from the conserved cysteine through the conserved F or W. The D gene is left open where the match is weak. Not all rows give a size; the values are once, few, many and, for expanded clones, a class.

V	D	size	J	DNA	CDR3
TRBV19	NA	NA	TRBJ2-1	TGTGCCAGTAGTATCGTGGCCGTGTACAATGAGCAGTTCTTC	CASSIVAVYNEQFF
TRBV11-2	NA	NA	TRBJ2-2	TGTGCCAGCAGCTTAGCAGGGTGGAGCGGGGAGCTGTTTTTT	CASSLAGWSGELFF
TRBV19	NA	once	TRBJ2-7	TGTGCCAGTAGTATAGATTCTTCGGTTTACGAGCAGTACTTC	CASSIDSSVYEQYF
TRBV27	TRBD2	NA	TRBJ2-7	TGTGCCAGCAGTTTTAGCGGGAGAGGGTCCTACGAGCAGTACTTC	CASSFSGRGSYEQYF
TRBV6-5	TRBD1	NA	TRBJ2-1	TGTGCCAGCAGTCCAGGGGGCTCCTCCTACAATGAGCAGTTCTTC	CASSPGGSSYNEQFF
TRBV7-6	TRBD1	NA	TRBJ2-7	TGTGCCAGCAGCCCGGGACAGCATATTTACGAGCAGTACTTC	CASSPGQHIYEQYF
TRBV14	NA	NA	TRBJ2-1	TGTGCCAGCAGCCGCTCCCCGCGGGTGAATGAGCAGTTCTTC	CASSRSPRVNEQFF
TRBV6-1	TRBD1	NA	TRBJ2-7	TGTGCCAGCAGTGAAGTTACGGGGACAGGGCCCTTCTACGAGCAGTACTTC	CASSEVTGTGPFYEQYF
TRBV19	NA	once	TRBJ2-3	TGTGCCAGCGAGGGGGTTTGGGCAGGCACAGATACGCAGTATTTT	CASEGVWAGTDTQYF
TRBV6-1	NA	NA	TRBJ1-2	TGTGCCAGCAGCGGGACTGGCTATGGCTACACCTTC	CASSGTGYGYTF
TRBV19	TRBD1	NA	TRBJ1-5	TGTGCCAGTGGACAGGGCGGCAATCAGCCCCAGCATTTT	CASGQGGNQPQHF
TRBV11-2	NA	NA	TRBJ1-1	TGTGCCAGCAGCTTAGGCTTCACAAACACTGAAGCTTTCTTT	CASSLGFTNTEAFF
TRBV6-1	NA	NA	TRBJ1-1	TGTGCCAGCAGTGAAAACTGGAGCACTGAAGCTTTCTTT	CASSENWSTEAFF
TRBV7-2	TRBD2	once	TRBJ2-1	TGTGCCAGCAGTTCTAGCGGGACCCCTTACAATGAGCAGTTCTTC	CASSSSGTPYNEQFF
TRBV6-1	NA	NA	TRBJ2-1	TGTGCCAGCAGTGAATTGAGGGTGGGAGCGGCCGAGCAGTTCTTC	CASSELRVGAAEQFF
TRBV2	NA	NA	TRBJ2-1	TGTGCCAGCATAGGGAGTACAATCTTTGGCCCCCAGTTCTTC	CASIGSTIFGPQFF
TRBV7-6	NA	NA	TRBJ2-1	TGTGCCAGCGACATGGGCAACAATGAGCAGTTCTTC	CASDMGNNEQFF
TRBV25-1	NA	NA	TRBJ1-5	TGTGCCAGCAGACAGTATAGCAATCAGCCCCAGCATTTT	CASRQYSNQPQHF
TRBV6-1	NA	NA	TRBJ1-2	TGTGCCAGCAGTGAATACCCCGTGGCAGGGCTATTAGACTATGGCTACACCTTC	CASSEYPVAGLLDYGYTF
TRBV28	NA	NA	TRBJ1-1	TGTGCCAGCAGTTTATCCCGGGGATTAGGCACATTAGGTGACACTGAAGCTTTCTTT	CASSLSRGLGTLGDTEAFF
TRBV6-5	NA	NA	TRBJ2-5	TGTGCCAGCAGTTACTTCTCAGACCAAGAGACCCAGTACTTC	CASSYFSDQETQYF
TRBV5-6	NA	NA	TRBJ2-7	TGTGCCAGCAGCTCCATTTTAGGGCAGGGTTTATACGAGCAGTACTTC	CASSSILGQGLYEQYF
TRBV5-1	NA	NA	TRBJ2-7	TGCGCCAGCAGCTTAGGGGGTTACTCCTACGAGCAGTACTTC	CASSLGGYSYEQYF
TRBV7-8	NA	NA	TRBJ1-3	TGTGCCAGCAGCTTAATCTTGGCCGGAAACACCATATATTTT	CASSLILAGNTIYF
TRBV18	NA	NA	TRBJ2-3	TGTGCCAGCTCACCTGGACCTACGCGGGGACTAGATACGCAGTATTTT	CASSPGPTRGLDTQYF
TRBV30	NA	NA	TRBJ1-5	TGTGCCTGGAGTCCACGGGAGGGGCAGCCCCAGCATTTT	CAWSPREGQPQHF
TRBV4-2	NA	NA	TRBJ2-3	TGTGCCAGCAGCCAAGATGTAGCAGCTAGCACAGATACGCAGTATTTT	CASSQDVAASTDTQYF
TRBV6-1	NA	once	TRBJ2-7	TGTGCCAGCAGTGATCATTACGAGCAGTACTTC	CASSDHYEQYF
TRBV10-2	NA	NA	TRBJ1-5	TGCGCCAGCAGACAGACAGTCTCAAGCAATCAGCCCCAGCATTTT	CASRQTVSSNQPQHF
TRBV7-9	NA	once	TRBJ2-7	TGTGCCAGCAGCAGCAGGGATGCCCGGTCCTACGAGCAGTACTTC	CASSSRDARSYEQYF
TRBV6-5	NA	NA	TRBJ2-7	TGTGCCAGCAGTTACTCCCCCAGGCAGGGATACTACGAGCAGTACTTC	CASSYSPRQGYYEQYF
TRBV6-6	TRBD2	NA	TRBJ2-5	TGTGCCAGCAGTTACGGGGGAGGGGAGACCCAGTACTTC	CASSYGGGETQYF
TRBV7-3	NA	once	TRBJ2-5	TGTGCCAGCAGCGCCCACGGGAATCAAGAGACCCAGTACTTC	CASSAHGNQETQYF
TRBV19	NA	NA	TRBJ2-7	TGTGCCAGTAGAGCCCCGGGGAGCTCCTACGAGCAGTACTTC	CASRAPGSSYEQYF
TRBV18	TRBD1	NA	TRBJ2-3	TGTGCCAGCCATGGGACAGGGGATACGCAGTATTTT	CASHGTGDTQYF
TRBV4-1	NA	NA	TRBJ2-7	TGCGCCAGCAGCCAAGATGAGGGGGTTGGATCCTACGAGCAGTACTTC	CASSQDEGVGSYEQYF
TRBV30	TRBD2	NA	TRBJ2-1	TGTGCCTGGAGTCATAGCGGGAGTGGGTACAATGAGCAGTTCTTC	CAWSHSGSGYNEQFF
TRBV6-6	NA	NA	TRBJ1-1	TGTGCCAGCACCGAACAAAGAAACACTGAAGCTTTCTTT	CASTEQRNTEAFF
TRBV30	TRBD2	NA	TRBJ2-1	TGTGCCTGGAGTCTAGCGGGAGGACCTTACAATGAGCAGTTCTTC	CAWSLAGGPYNEQFF
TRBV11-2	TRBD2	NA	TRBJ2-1	TGTGCCAGCAGCTTAGATTCGGGAGGGTACAATGAGCAGTTCTTC	CASSLDSGGYNEQFF